This passage covers 27 T cell receptor beta chains from one sample sequenced in a study of T cells in Graves' hyperthyroidism and ophthalmopathy. TCR beta CDR3 regions were amplified from RNA transcripts. TCR CDR3 regions were first amplified by RT-PCR with HTBI primers. TCRdb analysed the multiplex PCR reads with MiXCR anew, one entry per CDR3 protein. The sample records about 770,000 distinct CDR3 sequences, approximately 19% being singletons. What was sequenced was blood. The source of these receptors is a woman aged 50 to 60 with Graves' hyperthyroidism that later progressed to Graves' ophthalmopathy.

This clonotype showed up many times. J is TRBJ2-7 and V is TRBV30; tentative D call: TRBD1 (6 bases). V lost 4 bases and J lost 6, with 13 bases in between. Germline CDR1 GTSNPN, CDR2 SVGIG (reference sequence). CDR3 size: 12 residues. DNA for the CDR3: TGTGCCTGGACCCGCGGACAGCCCGAGCAGTACTTC. Translation gives CAWTRGQPEQYF. Full variable domain (outside the CDR3, taken from reference TRBV30 and TRBJ2-7): SQTIHQWPATLVQPVGSPLSLECTVEGTSNPNLYWYRQAAGRGLQLLFYSVGIGQISSEVPQNLSASRPQDRQFILSSKKLLLSDSGFYLCAWTRGQPEQYFGPGTRLTVT.

This clonotype occurred a few times. For the CDR3, the DNA is TGTGCCAGTAGTGCGCCCGGGACAGCGAACACCGGGGAGCTGTTTTTT. This encodes CASSAPGTANTGELFF. The rearrangement joins TRBV19 to TRBJ2-2; TRBD1 aligns across 7 bases. The CDR3 runs to 16 residues. Germline CDR1 and CDR2: LNHDA and SQIVND (reference sequence). The trim removed 5 bases at V and 0 bases at J, leaving 6 bases unmatched.

A remark on this clonotype: A read error may explain this, as a much larger clone is one base away. V is TRBV7-9 and J is TRBJ1-4, with D maybe TRBD1 (5 bases). CDR1 and CDR2 (germline): SEHNR, FQNEAQ (reference sequence). The CDR3 spans 13 residues. The ends were cut back, 6 bases at V and 5 bases at J, with 10 bases in the middle. This CDR3 is CASRSQVNEKLFF. DNA of the CDR3: TGTGCCAGCAGATCACAGGTGAATGAAAAACTGTTTTTT. Full variable domain (missing parts from reference TRBV7-9 and TRBJ1-4): DTGVSQNPRHKITKRGQNVTFRCDPISEHNRLYWYRQTLGQGPEFLTYFQNEAQLEKSRLLSDRFSAERPKGSFSTLEIQRTEQGDSAMYLCASRSQVNEKLFFGSGTQLSVL.

In this sample, this clonotype turned up a few times. This chain joins TRBV6-1 and TRBJ1-3; D not resolved. Germline loops: CDR1 MNHNS, CDR2 SASEGT. V was clipped by 7 bases and J by 8 bases, with 9 bases between them. The CDR3 has 11 residues. The CDR3: CASTYRDTIYF. In DNA form, the CDR3 reads TGTGCCAGCACCTACCGGGACACCATATATTTT.

The V and J genes are TRBV7-2 and TRBJ1-6; TRBD1 matches at 8 bases. Trimming removed 5 bases from V and 6 bases from J; junction bases left unmatched: 6. Germline V gene lookup returns CDR1 SGHTA and CDR2 FQGNSA. The CDR3 consists of 15 residues. The CDR3 DNA follows: TGTGCCAGCAGCAGGATGGGACAGGCTAATTCACCCCTCCACTTT. Amino acid sequence: CASSRMGQANSPLHF.

The chain is built from TRBV7-9 and TRBJ2-5; TRBD2 matches at 8 bases. This CDR3 is built from 17 residues. The V gene's germline CDR1 is SEHNR and CDR2 FQNEAQ (reference sequence). V lost 0 bases and J lost 0; bases outside the gene matches: 6. CDR3 residues: CASSLASAGEDQETQYF. In DNA, the CDR3 is TGTGCCAGCAGCTTAGCCTCAGCGGGGGAGGACCAAGAGACCCAGTACTTC. Together with reference TRBV7-9 and TRBJ2-5, the CDR3 gives the full variable domain: DTGVSQNPRHKITKRGQNVTFRCDPISEHNRLYWYRQTLGQGPEFLTYFQNEAQLEKSRLLSDRFSAERPKGSFSTLEIQRTEQGDSAMYLCASSLASAGEDQETQYFGPGTRLLVL.

This clonotype was counted at least ten times. The chain employs TRBV30 and TRBJ1-2, with a weak D call TRBD1 (5 bases). Germline V gene sequence: CDR1 GTSNPN, CDR2 SVGIG (reference sequence). The CDR3 extends over 14 amino acids. V lost 0 bases and J lost 6, with 14 bases in between. CDR3 protein: CAWSVQRGVDGYTF. For the CDR3, the DNA is TGTGCCTGGAGTGTACAGAGGGGAGTCGATGGCTACACCTTC. Variable domain in full (rest from reference TRBV30 and TRBJ1-2): SQTIHQWPATLVQPVGSPLSLECTVEGTSNPNLYWYRQAAGRGLQLLFYSVGIGQISSEVPQNLSASRPQDRQFILSSKKLLLSDSGFYLCAWSVQRGVDGYTFGSGTRLTVV.

This clonotype was recorded a few times. The chain carries TRBV6-5 and TRBJ1-4, with no clear D. The V and J ends lost 2 bases and 4 bases respectively, with 8 bases between them. Germline-derived CDR1 and CDR2 are MNHEY and SVGAGI. The CDR3 runs to 14 residues. In DNA form, the CDR3 reads TGTGCCAGCAGTTACAGAGACGGTAATGAAAAACTGTTTTTT. This sequence encodes CASSYRDGNEKLFF.

This clonotype has more than one count but fewer than ten. The chain carries TRBV27 and TRBJ1-2, with 7 nucleotides matching TRBD1. V lost 0 bases to trimming and J lost 6 bases; unmatched junction nucleotides: 7. Germline-derived CDR1 and CDR2 are MNHEY and SMNVEV (reference sequence). The CDR3 extends over 15 amino acids. CDR3 bases: TGTGCCAGCAGTTTATCGTATAGGGGGCTGGATGGCTACACCTTC. Translating gives CASSLSYRGLDGYTF.

This clonotype appeared a few times. The chain couples TRBV6-1 to TRBJ1-3; D is perhaps TRBD1 (5 bases). Germline-derived CDR1 and CDR2 are MNHNS and SASEGT. Trimming pared 5 bases from V and 0 bases from J, leaving 14 bases between. CDR3 length: 16 amino acids. CDR3 sequence (DNA): TGTGCCAGCAGTCCTACTTGGACAATCTCTGGAAACACCATATATTTT. As protein: CASSPTWTISGNTIYF.

This clonotype has at least ten counts. The chain uses TRBV30 and TRBJ1-1; D not resolved. This CDR3 region has 12 residues. Trimming shortened V by 2 bases and J by 0 bases, and 4 bases separated the two germline ends. Germline V lookup: CDR1 GTSNPN, CDR2 SVGIG (reference sequence). This CDR3 reads CAWSPVNTEAFF. DNA of the CDR3: TGTGCCTGGAGTCCGGTGAACACTGAAGCTTTCTTT.

This clonotype was detected ten times or more. This chain links TRBV7-6 with TRBJ2-1, with 7 bases aligning to TRBD1. After removal of 5 bases from V and 6 bases from J, the junction contained 7 bases not matched to a gene. Germline V gives CDR1 SGHVS, CDR2 FNYEAQ. This CDR3 has 14 amino acids. CDR3 region: CASSRDSTPNEQFF. DNA of the CDR3: TGTGCCAGCAGCCGGGACAGTACCCCCAATGAGCAGTTCTTC.

This clonotype has a handful of counts. J is TRBJ2-5 and V is TRBV10-3, with TRBD2 matching over 7 bases. The V and J ends lost 0 bases and 2 bases, in that order; junction bases with no gene match: 3. CDR1 and CDR2 from the germline V gene are ENHRY and SYGVKD. The CDR3 is 15 amino acids. In nucleotides, the CDR3 is TGTGCCATCAGTGAGTCAACCGGGGGGCAAGAGACCCAGTACTTC. It is translated as CAISESTGGQETQYF.

Many counts were recorded for this clonotype. This chain links TRBV2 with TRBJ2-7; 7 nucleotides align to TRBD1. Germline V gives CDR1 SNHLY, CDR2 FYNNEI. Trimming removed 6 bases from V and 0 bases from J; junction bases left unmatched: 8. There are 15 residues in the CDR3. CDR3 protein: CASRNRDSSSYEQYF. In DNA, the CDR3 is TGTGCCAGCAGAAACCGGGACAGCAGCTCCTACGAGCAGTACTTC.

CDR3 sequence (DNA): TGCAGTGCTAGAGGGTATGAGGGTAGCAATCAGCCCCAGCATTTT. This translates into CSARGYEGSNQPQHF. The chain joins TRBV20-1 to TRBJ1-5, with unresolved D. The CDR3 is 15 residues long. The V end lost 1 base, the J end lost 0 bases, and 10 bases lay between the germline ends. Germline CDR1 is DFQATT and CDR2 is SNEGSKA (reference sequence).

With respect to this clonotype: This clone may be a read error of a much larger clone one base away. The rearrangement links TRBV12-3 or TRBV12-4 to TRBJ1-4; D not resolved. The CDR3 covers 12 residues. The CDR3 is CTSSYFGEKLFF. The DNA for the CDR3 is TGTACCAGCAGTTACTTTGGTGAAAAACTGTTTTTT.

This clonotype has a count of ten or more. The rearrangement joins TRBV20-1 to TRBJ2-5; D gene unclear. Looked up from germline, CDR1 is DFQATT and CDR2 is SNEGSKA (reference sequence). Trimming took off 3 bases at V and 0 bases at J, with 5 bases between the two ends. This CDR3 has 12 amino acids. CDR3 bases: TGCAGTGCTAGCCCGTACCAAGAGACCCAGTACTTC. Translating it yields CSASPYQETQYF.

This clonotype was detected a few times. The chain carries TRBV29-1 and TRBJ2-1; D might be TRBD2 (6 bases). Deletions cut 3 bases from V and 7 bases from J, with 10 bases between. The CDR3 totals 12 residues. Germline CDR1 SQVTM, CDR2 ANQGSEA. The CDR3 DNA reads TGCAGCGTTGAGCGGGATTCAAATGAGCAGTTCTTC. Amino acid sequence: CSVERDSNEQFF.

Only a few counts were recorded for this clonotype. The V gene is TRBV6-1, the J gene TRBJ1-5, with 9 bases fitting TRBD1. The V gene end was trimmed by 4 bases and the J gene end by 4 bases; junction bases not matched to a gene: 8. Germline V lookup: CDR1 MNHNS, CDR2 SASEGT. There are 16 residues in the CDR3. Here the CDR3 reads CASSGTGTGRNQPQHF. Written as DNA, the CDR3 is TGTGCCAGCAGTGGAACCGGGACAGGGAGAAATCAGCCCCAGCATTTT.

This clonotype was counted ten times or more. The chain has TRBV20-1 and TRBJ1-2; D is uncertain. Trimming left V 6 bases short and J 6 bases short, with 17 bases between. The CDR3 runs to 13 residues. Germline V gene data show CDR1 as DFQATT and CDR2 as SNEGSKA (reference sequence). The CDR3 DNA reads as TGCAGTGCCGGTCAGGAGGCCTCTAATGGCTACACCTTC. As protein: CSAGQEASNGYTF.

J is TRBJ2-1 and V is TRBV27, with TRBD1 matching 11 bases. Germline CDR1 is MNHEY and CDR2 is SMNVEV (reference sequence). The CDR3 consists of 17 residues. V lost 4 bases and J lost 1; bases outside the gene matches: 6. CDR3 in amino acids: CASSSPGQGGSYNEQFF. DNA for the CDR3: TGTGCCAGCAGTTCACCGGGACAGGGGGGGTCCTACAATGAGCAGTTCTTC.

The sample holds a few counts of this clonotype. One junction end disagrees with the germline gene, perhaps due to a read error. The genes are TRBV27 and TRBJ2-7, with TRBD2 matching over 9 bases. Germline-derived CDR1 and CDR2 are MNHEY and SMNVEV (reference sequence). The CDR3 contains 15 residues. The CDR3 loop is CASSFERGASYGQYF. In DNA form, the CDR3 reads TGTGCCAGCAGTTTTGAGCGGGGGGCCTCCTACGGGCAGTACTTC.

This clonotype appeared many times. The CDR3 loop is CASNEIRDSLSGDTEAFF. The DNA of the CDR3 is TGTGCCAGCAACGAAATTCGGGACAGCCTGTCGGGGGACACTGAAGCTTTCTTT. The genes are TRBV2 and TRBJ1-1; TRBD1 aligns across 7 bases. This CDR3 is 18 amino acids long. Germline values: CDR1 SNHLY, CDR2 FYNNEI. V gave up 7 bases and J gave up 3 bases; unmatched junction bases: 20.

The CDR3 spells CASSFDSGGNTGELFF. The CDR3 coding sequence is TGTGCCAGCAGTTTCGACAGCGGGGGAAACACCGGGGAGCTGTTTTTT. The rearrangement uses TRBV11-3 and TRBJ2-2; 8 nucleotides line up with TRBD2. After removal of 6 bases from V and 2 bases from J, the junction contained 8 bases not matched to a gene. Germline V lookup: CDR1 SGHNT, CDR2 YENEEA. This CDR3 region has 16 residues.

The V call is TRBV11-2, the J call TRBJ1-5; 9 bases align to TRBD1. Germline lookup yields CDR1 SGHAT and CDR2 FQNNGV. The CDR3 has 15 residues. The junction had 3 bases not matched to a gene; V was cut back by 0 bases and J by 6 bases. CDR3 in DNA: TGTGCCAGCAGCTTAGACACAGGGGGCGGTCAGCCCCAGCATTTT. As protein: CASSLDTGGGQPQHF.

The rearrangement uses TRBV7-9 and TRBJ2-5, with 9 bases identical to TRBD1. Per the germline V gene, CDR1 is SEHNR and CDR2 is FQNEAQ (reference sequence). Unmatched junction bases numbered 12, after V lost 2 bases and J lost 8 bases. The CDR3 consists of 16 residues. Here the CDR3 DNA reads TGTGCCAGCAGCTTAAAGCCGGACAGGGGTTGGGATACCCAGTACTTC. Translation: CASSLKPDRGWDTQYF.

Only a few counts were recorded for this clonotype. V is TRBV18 and J is TRBJ1-1; D unclear. The CDR3 extends over 15 amino acids. The germline gives CDR1 KGHSH, CDR2 LQKENI. Trimming took 0 bases from V and 0 from J, leaving 8 bases between them. The CDR3, as DNA: TGTGCCAGCTCACCACCGGGAATTTTGAACACTGAAGCTTTCTTT. Encoded protein: CASSPPGILNTEAFF.